The clone carrying this T cell receptor beta chain has just a few counts. As yet, its antigen is unknown. The sample originates from a study of post-analysis software for immune sequencing data. Study conclusions and caveats: Patients used about 5 TRBV segments, including TRBV5-6, TRBV5-1 and TRBV20-1, more often than controls.

cDNA libraries for TCR beta contained unique molecular identifiers. MiXCR was run by TCRdb on the PCR reads, yielding one entry per CDR3 protein. The data show approximately 180,000 distinct CDR3 sequences, about 32% seen once. This CDR3 region has 17 residues. With V trimmed by 5 bases and J by 1 base, 7 bases remained unmatched. Germline CDR1 and CDR2: SGHAT and FQNNGV. The TCR sequence derives from a girl between 10 and 17 years old with multiple sclerosis. The sample was blood. V gene TRBV11-2 combines with J gene TRBJ2-5; TRBD2 matches at 13 bases. The CDR3 sequence: CASSGAGTSGIQETQYF. The CDR3 nucleotides read TGTGCCAGCAGCGGAGCCGGGACTAGCGGGATCCAAGAGACCCAGTACTTC.